The 20 T cell receptor beta chains below all came from one sample that was sequenced in a study of blood T cell dynamics during melanoma immunotherapy (dated by TCRdb to between 2020 and 2021). The library was built by means of the immunoSEQ multiplex PCR assay. TCRdb took over this immuneACCESS table, retaining in-frame rearrangements with V and J assigned. Such tables are incomplete; in checked studies, under half of the missing clones stem from an unresolved V gene, and the remainder is unexplained. In this sample the table shows approximately 22,000 clones, roughly nine tenths of which occur a single time. 4.6% of the sample belongs to the ten largest clones. The sample's time point label, decoded: pre-treatment baseline. Sequenced here: blood, sampled from a patient treated with checkpoint blockade. The receptors here all came from a human donor with melanoma.

This clone showed up just a few times. V and J are TRBV10-1 and TRBJ2-7; TRBD2 might be the D (5 bases). Germline V lookup: CDR1 WNHNN, CDR2 SYGVQD (reference sequence). Trimming shortened V by 9 bases and J by 4 bases, and 16 bases separated the two germline ends. This CDR3 contains 13 residues. In nucleotides, the CDR3 is TGCGCCAGTGGTGAATCGGGAACGTACGAGCAGTACTTC. Its translation: CASGESGTYEQYF.

The V and J genes are TRBV10-3 and TRBJ1-1; tentatively, D is TRBD1 (6 bases). V lost 3 bases, J lost 1 base, and 15 bases lay in between. There are 16 residues in the CDR3. Germline CDR1 and CDR2: ENHRY and SYGVKD. The DNA for the CDR3 is TGTGCCATCAGTGAACCGACAGGTGGAGGGAACACTGAAGCTTTCTTT. Its translation: CAISEPTGGGNTEAFF.

V and J are TRBV29-1 and TRBJ2-7; no clear D gene. V was clipped by 4 bases and J by 0 bases, with 7 bases between them. The CDR3 is 12 residues long. Germline lookup yields CDR1 SQVTM and CDR2 ANQGSEA. The CDR3 nucleotides are TGCAGCGTTGTAAGTCACTCCTACGAGCAGTACTTC. Translated, it gives CSVVSHSYEQYF.

The genes are TRBV27 and TRBJ2-1; 12 bases line up with TRBD2. The length of the CDR3 is 15 residues. V lost 3 bases to trimming and J lost 8 bases; unmatched junction nucleotides: 5. The germline CDR1 and CDR2 sequences are MNHEY and SMNVEV (reference sequence). CDR3 sequence reads: CASSFGLAGGYEQFF. The DNA of the CDR3 is TGTGCCAGCAGTTTTGGGCTAGCGGGAGGGTATGAGCAGTTCTTC.

J is TRBJ1-4 and V is TRBV5-1; D gene ambiguous. The germline V gene has CDR1 SGHRS and CDR2 YFSETQ. This CDR3 spans 13 amino acids. Deletions cut 6 bases from V and 5 bases from J, with 11 bases between. The CDR3 region is CASKAPGNEKLFF. CDR3 nucleotides: TGCGCCAGCAAAGCCCCCGGGAATGAAAAACTGTTTTTT. The variable domain in full, with the rest retrieved from reference TRBV5-1 and TRBJ1-4, is KAGVTQTPRYLIKTRGQQVTLSCSPISGHRSVSWYQQTPGQGLQFLFEYFSETQRNKGNFPGRFSGRQFSNSRSEMNVSTLELGDSALYLCASKAPGNEKLFFGSGTQLSVL.

The chain links TRBV2 to TRBJ2-7; D remains unclear. Trimming took off 1 base at V and 2 bases at J, with 3 bases between the two ends. This CDR3 region has 12 residues. CDR1 and CDR2 (germline): SNHLY, FYNNEI. CDR3 nucleotide sequence: TGTGCCAGCAGTGAAGAGACCTACGAGCAGTACTTC. Residues: CASSEETYEQYF.

This sequence joins TRBV5-1 and TRBJ1-4; 10 bases fit TRBD1. CDR1 and CDR2 (germline): SGHRS, YFSETQ. V shed 3 bases, J shed 8 bases, and the junction held 7 bases outside the gene matches. The CDR3 contains 15 residues. The CDR3, as DNA: TGCGCCAGCAGCTCATCCGGGACAGGGGTAGAAAAACTGTTTTTT. As protein: CASSSSGTGVEKLFF.

This clone turned up a few times. This chain links TRBV7-9 with TRBJ1-5, with D perhaps TRBD1 (5 bases). From germline, CDR1 is SEHNR and CDR2 FQNEAQ (reference sequence). V was shortened by 5 bases and J by 5 bases, with 16 bases between the two germline ends. This CDR3 has 15 amino acids. CDR3 nucleotide sequence: TGTGCCAGCAGCGCGACAGTGGCGGGCGATCAGCCCCAGCATTTT. This gives the protein CASSATVAGDQPQHF. The whole variable domain, remainder taken from reference TRBV7-9 and TRBJ1-5, is DTGVSQNPRHKITKRGQNVTFRCDPISEHNRLYWYRQTLGQGPEFLTYFQNEAQLEKSRLLSDRFSAERPKGSFSTLEIQRTEQGDSAMYLCASSATVAGDQPQHFGDGTRLSIL.

The chain links TRBV5-4 to TRBJ1-3; tentative D call: TRBD1 (6 bases). The germline CDR1 and CDR2 sequences are SGHNT and YYREEE (reference sequence). The CDR3 has 15 residues. V was trimmed by 2 bases and J by 0 bases, leaving 9 bases between them. CDR3: CASSLGQPSGNTIYF. CDR3 nucleotides: TGTGCCAGCAGCTTAGGACAGCCCTCTGGAAACACCATATATTTT.

The chain links TRBV7-6 to TRBJ2-3; 11 bases agree with TRBD2. Looked up from germline, CDR1 is SGHVS and CDR2 is FNYEAQ. The J segment lost 3 bases and the V segment lost 2 bases, leaving 7 bases of the junction unmatched. This CDR3 region has 17 residues. The CDR3 region is CASSLRATSGSTDTQYF. CDR3 sequence (DNA): TGTGCCAGCAGCTTACGGGCCACTAGCGGGAGTACAGATACGCAGTATTTT.

This clone was recorded once. The rearrangement uses TRBV28 and TRBJ2-3; 13 bases map to TRBD2. Trimming at V came to 5 bases and at J to 6 bases, leaving 8 bases not matched to a gene. CDR3 size: 16 residues. Germline-derived CDR1 and CDR2 are MDHEN and SYDVKM. The DNA of the CDR3 is TGTGCCAGCAGTCTGACTAGCGGGAGGTCCAGGGATACGCAGTATTTT. Translation gives CASSLTSGRSRDTQYF.

The V gene is TRBV18, the J gene TRBJ2-7; D might be TRBD1 (5 bases). Germline V gives CDR1 KGHSH, CDR2 LQKENI. The CDR3 consists of 14 residues. The V gene lost 3 bases and the J gene lost 3 bases, with 12 bases spanning the gap. DNA for the CDR3: TGTGCCAGCTCACCCACGGCAGGGAACTACGAGCAGTACTTC. Protein: CASSPTAGNYEQYF.

The chain combines TRBV6-4 with TRBJ1-5; no clear D. Germline CDR1 is MRHNA and CDR2 is SNTAGT. CDR3 length: 14 amino acids. V was shortened by 5 bases and J by 7 bases, with 15 bases between the two germline ends. This chain's CDR3 is CASSTKIAYQPQHF. In DNA, the CDR3 is TGTGCCAGCAGTACCAAGATAGCTTACCAGCCCCAGCATTTT.

This clone is termed medium-sized. V is TRBV7-9 and J is TRBJ1-5; D call uncertain. Germline-derived CDR1 and CDR2 are SEHNR and FQNEAQ (reference sequence). The CDR3 consists of 14 residues. Trimming took off 6 bases at V and 4 bases at J, with 13 bases between the two ends. The CDR3 region has the DNA TGTGCCAGCAGTCCATACGCCGGAAATCAGCCCCAGCATTTT. This translates into CASSPYAGNQPQHF.

The chain has TRBV29-1 and TRBJ1-3; D ambiguous. CDR3 length: 12 amino acids. Germline CDR1 SQVTM, CDR2 ANQGSEA. V was shortened by 3 bases and J by 10 bases, with 13 bases between the two germline ends. CDR3 in amino acids: CSVDSPGKTIYF. DNA of the CDR3: TGCAGCGTTGACTCACCGGGGAAGACCATATATTTT.

This clone was observed once. The rearrangement uses TRBV11-2 and TRBJ2-3; D remains ambiguous. CDR3 size: 13 residues. Germline CDR1 and CDR2: SGHAT and FQNNGV. Trimming shortened V by 5 bases and J by 1 base, and 7 bases separated the two germline ends. This chain's CDR3 is CASSLPGTDTQYF. The CDR3 DNA follows: TGTGCCAGCAGCCTACCCGGCACAGATACGCAGTATTTT.

In its sample, this clone was seen a few times. The genes are TRBV5-1 and TRBJ1-4; D unresolved. V lost 4 bases, J lost 0 bases, and 16 bases lay in between. CDR3 length: 17 residues. Germline V lookup: CDR1 SGHRS, CDR2 YFSETQ. DNA for the CDR3: TGCGCCAGCAGCAGAGGACTGAATCAAGCAACTAATGAAAAACTGTTTTTT. Its protein product is CASSRGLNQATNEKLFF.

The chain is built from TRBV28 and TRBJ1-5; the D is unclear. The CDR3 has 15 residues. CDR1 is MDHEN and CDR2 is SYDVKM in the germline V gene. V was cut by 1 base and J by 6 bases, with 13 bases left in between. In DNA form, the CDR3 reads TGTGCCAGCAGTTTATCCCTTCTAATGGGTCAGCCCCAGCATTTT. Protein sequence: CASSLSLLMGQPQHF.

This chain links TRBV19 with TRBJ1-4, with a possible D match to TRBD1 (6 bases). Germline CDR1 and CDR2: LNHDA and SQIVND (reference sequence). The CDR3 contains 16 residues. Trimming shortened V by 11 bases and J by 8 bases, and 27 bases separated the two germline ends. The CDR3 nucleotides are TGTGCCTCCTCAACAGGGACCTCCGTTCTGAGAGAAAAACTGTTTTTT. As protein: CASSTGTSVLREKLFF.

J is TRBJ1-1 and V is TRBV29-1, with 9 bases aligning to TRBD1. Germline V gives CDR1 SQVTM, CDR2 ANQGSEA. This CDR3 spans 12 amino acids. Trimming took 6 bases from V and 5 from J; bases not matched to a gene: 4. This CDR3 is CSVGQGPTEAFF. In DNA form, the CDR3 reads TGCAGCGTAGGACAGGGGCCGACTGAAGCTTTCTTT.